This T cell receptor beta chain was recovered during a study of blood T cell repertoires in COVID-19. Germline V CDR1 and CDR2: MNHEY, SMNVEV (reference sequence). This CDR3 spans 16 amino acids. The V end lost 4 bases, the J end lost 4 bases, and 16 bases lay between the germline ends. In the study's own analysis: It was from reference gene primer amplification that nucleated cell counts were estimated. Data came from immunoSEQ multiplex PCR; TCRdb stores just in-frame clones and leaves some out. V and J calls plus clone size are reproduced from that table; the DNA served to infer D and trimming. This table has approximately 93,000 clones, around 74% appearing once.

The chain joins TRBV27 to TRBJ1-4, with TRBD1 as a possible D gene (6 bases). The specimen was peripheral blood. This sequence originates from an older man with COVID-19, enrolled during active disease. The CDR3 DNA is TGTGCCAGCAGTTCAACGAAAGGACAGATTAATGAAAAACTGTTTTTT. It codes for CASSSTKGQINEKLFF.